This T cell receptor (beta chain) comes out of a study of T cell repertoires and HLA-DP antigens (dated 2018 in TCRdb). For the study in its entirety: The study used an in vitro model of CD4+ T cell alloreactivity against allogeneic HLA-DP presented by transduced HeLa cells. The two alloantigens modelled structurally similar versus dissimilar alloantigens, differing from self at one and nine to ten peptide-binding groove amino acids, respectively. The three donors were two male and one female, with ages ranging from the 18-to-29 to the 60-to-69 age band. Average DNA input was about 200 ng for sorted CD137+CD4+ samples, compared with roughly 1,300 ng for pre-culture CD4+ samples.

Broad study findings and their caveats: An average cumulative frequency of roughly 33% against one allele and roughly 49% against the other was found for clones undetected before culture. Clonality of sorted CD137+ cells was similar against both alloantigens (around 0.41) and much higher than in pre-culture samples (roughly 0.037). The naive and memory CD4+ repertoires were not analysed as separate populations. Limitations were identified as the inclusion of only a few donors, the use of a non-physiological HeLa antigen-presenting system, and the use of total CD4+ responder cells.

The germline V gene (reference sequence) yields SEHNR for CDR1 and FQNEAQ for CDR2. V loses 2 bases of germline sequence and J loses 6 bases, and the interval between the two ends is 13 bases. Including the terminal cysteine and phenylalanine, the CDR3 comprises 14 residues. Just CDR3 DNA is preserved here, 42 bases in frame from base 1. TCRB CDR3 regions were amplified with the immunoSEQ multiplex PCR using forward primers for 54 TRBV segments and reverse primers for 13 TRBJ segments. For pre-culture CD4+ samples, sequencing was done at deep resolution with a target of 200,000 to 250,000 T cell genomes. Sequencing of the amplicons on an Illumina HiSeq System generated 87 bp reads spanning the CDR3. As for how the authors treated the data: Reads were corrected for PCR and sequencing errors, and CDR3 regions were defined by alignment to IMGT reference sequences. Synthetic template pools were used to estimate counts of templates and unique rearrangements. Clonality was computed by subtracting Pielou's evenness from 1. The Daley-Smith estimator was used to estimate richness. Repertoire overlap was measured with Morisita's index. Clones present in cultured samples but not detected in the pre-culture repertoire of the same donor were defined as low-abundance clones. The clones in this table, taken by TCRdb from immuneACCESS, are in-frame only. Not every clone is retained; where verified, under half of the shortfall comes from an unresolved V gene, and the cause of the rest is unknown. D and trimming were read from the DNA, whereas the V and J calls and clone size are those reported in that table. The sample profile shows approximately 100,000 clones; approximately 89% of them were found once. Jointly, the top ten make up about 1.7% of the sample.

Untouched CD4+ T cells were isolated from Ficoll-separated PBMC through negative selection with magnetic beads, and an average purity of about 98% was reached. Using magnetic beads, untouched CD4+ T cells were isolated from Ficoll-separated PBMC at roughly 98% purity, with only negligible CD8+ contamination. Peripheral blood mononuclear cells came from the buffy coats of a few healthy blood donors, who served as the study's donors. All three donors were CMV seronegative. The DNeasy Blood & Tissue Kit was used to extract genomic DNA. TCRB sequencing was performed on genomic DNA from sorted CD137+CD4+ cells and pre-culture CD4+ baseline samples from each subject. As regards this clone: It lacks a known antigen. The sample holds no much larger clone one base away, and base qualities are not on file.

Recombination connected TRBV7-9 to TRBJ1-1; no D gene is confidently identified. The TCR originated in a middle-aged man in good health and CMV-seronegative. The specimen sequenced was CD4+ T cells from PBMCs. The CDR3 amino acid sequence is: CASSLPPKSSEAFF. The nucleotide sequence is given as TGTGCCAGCAGCTTACCACCTAAGTCGTCTGAAGCTTTCTTT.